The 27 T cell receptor beta chains given below trace back to one sample, sequenced in a study of blood T cell repertoires in COVID-19. Sequenced by immunoSEQ multiplex PCR; TCRdb stores in-frame clones only, minus some. Of hundreds of thousands of clones listed, approximately 86% are singletons. Sequenced: peripheral blood. These receptors all come from a woman in her 30s with COVID-19, enrolled during active disease.

The CDR3 DNA sequence: TGTGCCAGCAGTCCCCATGGGGGAGGTCTATACAATGAGCAGTTCTTC. This gives the protein CASSPHGGGLYNEQFF. The chain carries TRBV27 and TRBJ2-1, with D possibly TRBD2 on 6 matching bases. The germline gives CDR1 MNHEY, CDR2 SMNVEV (reference sequence). Trimming took off 5 bases at V and 4 bases at J, with 18 bases between the two ends. The CDR3 loop spans 16 amino acids.

The chain links TRBV7-8 to TRBJ2-5; D gene uncertain. Deletions cut 5 bases from V and 0 bases from J, with 4 bases between. The germline gives CDR1 SGHVS, CDR2 FQNEAQ. The CDR3 sequence is 12 residues long. The CDR3 is CASSRDQETQYF. CDR3 DNA sequence: TGTGCCAGCAGCCGCGACCAAGAGACCCAGTACTTC.

The genes are TRBV11-2 and TRBJ1-2; TRBD1 matches at 7 bases. From germline, CDR1 is SGHAT and CDR2 FQNNGV. V shed 5 bases, J shed 2 bases, and the junction held 2 bases outside the gene matches. The CDR3 is 13 residues long. The DNA for the CDR3 is TGTGCCAGCAGCCAGGACAGGAACTATGGCTACACCTTC. It translates to CASSQDRNYGYTF.

The chain uses TRBV5-1 and TRBJ2-7, with 10 bases fitting TRBD1. After removal of 4 bases from V and 4 bases from J, the junction contained 8 bases not matched to a gene. Germline V lookup: CDR1 SGHRS, CDR2 YFSETQ. This CDR3 contains 15 residues. In DNA, the CDR3 is TGCGCCAGCAGCCCGGGACAGGGGAAAAGGTACGAGCAGTACTTC. Translation: CASSPGQGKRYEQYF. The full variable domain, in which reference TRBV5-1 and TRBJ2-7 provide the parts outside the CDR3, is KAGVTQTPRYLIKTRGQQVTLSCSPISGHRSVSWYQQTPGQGLQFLFEYFSETQRNKGNFPGRFSGRQFSNSRSEMNVSTLELGDSALYLCASSPGQGKRYEQYFGPGTRLTVT.

The chain employs TRBV5-6 and TRBJ2-7, with 9 bases aligning to TRBD2. Germline V gene data show CDR1 as SGHDT and CDR2 as YYEEEE. Trimming cost V 0 bases and J 6 bases; bases outside gene matches: 10. The CDR3 runs to 16 residues. The CDR3 DNA follows: TGTGCCAGCAGCTTGGAACAGCGGGGGGTATGGGGCGAGCAGTACTTC. Translation gives CASSLEQRGVWGEQYF.

This sequence joins TRBV7-3 and TRBJ2-5, with D tentatively TRBD1 (6 bases). Trimming left V 4 bases short and J 7 bases short, with 19 bases between. The V gene's germline CDR1 is SGHTA and CDR2 FQGTGA. The CDR3 is 15 amino acids. DNA of the CDR3: TGTGCCAGCAGCTCCCGAGGGGGATCCGGGGCGACCCAGTACTTC. It codes for CASSSRGGSGATQYF.

V gene TRBV5-5 combines with J gene TRBJ1-2; the D gene is possibly TRBD1 (6 bases). This CDR3 comprises 14 residues. CDR1 and CDR2 (germline): SGHKS, YYEKEE (reference sequence). Trimming shortened V by 2 bases and J by 4 bases, and 12 bases separated the two germline ends. The CDR3 nucleotides read TGTGCCAGCAGCTTTGTCGGGGACATCTATGGCTACACCTTC. Translated: CASSFVGDIYGYTF.

CDR3 protein: CASSFGGLQPQHF. Here the CDR3 DNA reads TGTGCCAGCAGTTTCGGGGGGCTTCAGCCCCAGCATTTT. The chain employs TRBV27 and TRBJ1-5, with a tentative D call TRBD1 (6 bases). V gave up 3 bases and J gave up 6 bases, with 9 bases separating them. The CDR3 runs 13 residues. The germline V gene encodes CDR1 MNHEY and CDR2 SMNVEV (reference sequence).

The rearrangement uses TRBV9 and TRBJ2-5, with D possibly matching TRBD2 (6 bases). Between the trimmed V and J ends, which lost 4 bases and 5 bases, there was a span of 12 bases. The CDR3 loop spans 13 amino acids. CDR1 and CDR2 from the germline V gene are SGDLS and YYNGEE. The CDR3 DNA reads as TGTGCCAGCAGCCCCATGGGGGGTGAGACCCAGTACTTC. Its protein product is CASSPMGGETQYF.

The genes are TRBV12-3 or TRBV12-4 and TRBJ1-2; 9 nucleotides line up with TRBD1. V was pared by 6 bases and J by 4 bases, with 3 bases of the junction left unmatched. There are 13 residues in the CDR3. The CDR3 loop reads CASSADRGYGYTF. The CDR3 DNA follows: TGTGCCAGCAGCGCGGACAGGGGCTATGGCTACACCTTC.

The table lists this clone with a count of one. The V call is TRBV2, the J call TRBJ1-6, with unresolved D. The germline CDR1 and CDR2 sequences are SNHLY and FYNNEI. V lost 7 bases to trimming and J lost 5 bases, with 3 bases between them. This CDR3 contains 11 residues. CDR3 DNA: TGTGCCAGCACTGATAATTCACCCCTCCACTTT. As protein: CASTDNSPLHF.

V and J are TRBV11-2 and TRBJ1-6; 12 bases fit TRBD1. Trimming at V came to 5 bases and at J to 9 bases, leaving 5 bases not matched to a gene. This CDR3 spans 15 amino acids. CDR1 is SGHAT, CDR2 FQNNGV, per germline. The CDR3 sequence is CASSPGTGGISPLHF. In nucleotides, the CDR3 is TGTGCCAGCAGCCCAGGGACAGGGGGCATTTCACCCCTCCACTTT.

The rearrangement uses TRBV9 and TRBJ1-1; tentatively, D is TRBD1 (6 bases). Per germline, CDR1 SGDLS and CDR2 YYNGEE. Trimming removed 0 bases from V and 4 bases from J, with 13 bases in between. The CDR3 loop spans 15 amino acids. The CDR3: CASSVVSRGITEAFF. The CDR3 nucleotides read TGTGCCAGCAGCGTAGTCAGCAGGGGAATCACTGAAGCTTTCTTT.

The chain recombines TRBV6-2 or TRBV6-3 with TRBJ2-5; TRBD2 matches at 9 bases. Trimming removed 2 bases from V and 3 bases from J; junction bases left unmatched: 16. The CDR3 loop spans 19 amino acids. Germline assignment: CDR1 MNHEY and CDR2 SVGEGT. Here the CDR3 reads CASSYPGLAKAGGEETQYF. Here the CDR3 DNA reads TGTGCCAGCAGTTACCCGGGACTAGCCAAGGCAGGCGGAGAAGAGACCCAGTACTTC.

This rearrangement joins TRBV11-2 to TRBJ1-5; D gene uncertain. Trimming cost V 4 bases and J 5 bases, with 3 bases left between them. The CDR3 length is 11 residues. Germline CDR1 is SGHAT and CDR2 is FQNNGV. The CDR3 nucleotides read TGTGCCAGCAGCTCCGATCAGCCCCAGCATTTT. Translated: CASSSDQPQHF.

This clone was observed a single time. The chain carries TRBV6-5 and TRBJ2-1; 9 bases line up with TRBD1. The CDR3 is 15 amino acids. Germline-derived CDR1 and CDR2 are MNHEY and SVGAGI. With V trimmed by 7 bases and J by 4 bases, 8 bases remained unmatched. In DNA, the CDR3 is TGTGCCAGCACTCCGGACAGGGGTTCTTACAATGAGCAGTTCTTC. Translation: CASTPDRGSYNEQFF.

This clone has only one observation. CDR3 sequence (DNA): TGTGCCAGCAGGGGGGACAGGGTAGCCTATGGCTACACCTTC. Residues: CASRGDRVAYGYTF. The chain joins TRBV6-6 to TRBJ1-2; 9 bases agree with TRBD1. This CDR3 comprises 14 residues. The V gene end was trimmed by 6 bases and the J gene end by 4 bases; junction bases not matched to a gene: 6. Per germline, CDR1 MNHNY and CDR2 SVGAGI (reference sequence).

The chain has TRBV4-3 and TRBJ2-1, with 10 bases aligning to TRBD2. The ends lost 0 bases at V and 7 bases at J; junction bases unmatched: 6. The CDR3 length is 16 residues. CDR1 is LGHNA, CDR2 YSLEER, per germline. The CDR3 is CASSQEPAGGRNEQFF. CDR3 nucleotide sequence: TGCGCCAGCAGCCAAGAACCAGCGGGGGGGAGAAATGAGCAGTTCTTC.

The J gene is TRBJ1-1, the V gene TRBV5-1; D unresolved. Germline-derived CDR1 and CDR2 are SGHRS and YFSETQ. The V gene lost 2 bases and the J gene lost 6 bases, with 11 bases spanning the gap. The CDR3 runs 13 residues. CDR3 protein: CASSLSEEAEAFF. CDR3 nucleotide sequence: TGCGCCAGCAGCTTAAGCGAGGAAGCTGAAGCTTTCTTT.

The genes are TRBV7-9 and TRBJ1-6; maybe TRBD1 (5 bases). Germline CDR1 reads SEHNR; CDR2 reads FQNEAQ (reference sequence). The CDR3 sequence is 14 residues long. The ends were cut back, 1 base at V and 8 bases at J, with 9 bases in the middle. The CDR3 loop reads CASSLEGDHSPLHF. Here the CDR3 DNA reads TGTGCCAGCAGCTTAGAAGGGGATCATTCACCCCTCCACTTT.

This chain joins TRBV13 and TRBJ2-1, with D possibly being TRBD2 (5 bases). The germline V gene has CDR1 PRHDT and CDR2 FYEKMQ (reference sequence). The CDR3 covers 15 residues. Deletions cut 5 bases from V and 2 bases from J, with 13 bases between. CDR3 protein: CASSLEGYAYNEQFF. In DNA form, the CDR3 reads TGTGCCAGCAGCCTCGAGGGATATGCCTACAATGAGCAGTTCTTC.

This clone came up once. The CDR3, as DNA: TGTGCCAGCAGCCCCCGAAGGCGGACAGGCGTTCTCACAGATACGCAGTATTTT. Residues: CASSPRRRTGVLTDTQYF. V gene TRBV9 combines with J gene TRBJ2-3, with 7 bases lining up with TRBD1. This CDR3 comprises 18 residues. The germline V gene has CDR1 SGDLS and CDR2 YYNGEE. Trimming cost V 4 bases and J 2 bases; bases outside gene matches: 16.

This clone has just one count. The chain joins TRBV10-3 to TRBJ1-4, with a tentative D call TRBD1 (6 bases). The CDR3 is 15 residues long. V was shortened by 0 bases and J by 8 bases, with 13 bases between the two germline ends. Germline CDR1 reads ENHRY; CDR2 reads SYGVKD. CDR3 residues: CAISESGGLDEKLFF. The CDR3 DNA sequence: TGTGCCATCAGTGAGTCGGGGGGGCTGGACGAAAAACTGTTTTTT.

The rearrangement joins TRBV19 to TRBJ2-7; perhaps TRBD1 as D (6 bases). CDR3 length: 16 amino acids. Germline-derived CDR1 and CDR2 are LNHDA and SQIVND (reference sequence). Trimming pared 0 bases from V and 2 bases from J, leaving 14 bases between. In nucleotides, the CDR3 is TGTGCCAGTAGTATAGATCTCACAGGGAACCCCTACGAGCAGTACTTC. The encoded protein is CASSIDLTGNPYEQYF. The variable domain in full, completed from reference TRBV19 and TRBJ2-7, reads DGGITQSPKYLFRKEGQNVTLSCEQNLNHDAMYWYRQDPGQGLRLIYYSQIVNDFQKGDIAEGYSVSREKKESFPLTVTSAQKNPTAFYLCASSIDLTGNPYEQYFGPGTRLTVT.

The rearrangement uses TRBV3-1 (or the pseudogene TRBV3-2) and TRBJ1-4; D gene ambiguous. CDR3 size: 14 residues. Germline loops: CDR1 LGHDT, CDR2 YNNKEL (reference sequence). V lost 3 bases to trimming and J lost 4 bases, with 9 bases between them. CDR3 amino acids: CASSHDRVNEKLFF. The CDR3 DNA follows: TGTGCCAGCAGCCATGACCGGGTTAATGAAAAACTGTTTTTT.

The CDR3, as DNA: TGTGCCAGCAGCTTACGGATAGCGGGAGAGGAGCAGTTCTTC. As protein: CASSLRIAGEEQFF. V and J are TRBV7-3 and TRBJ2-1, with 9 bases fitting TRBD2. The V gene's germline CDR1 is SGHTA and CDR2 FQGTGA. V was pared by 2 bases and J by 10 bases, with 6 bases of the junction left unmatched. The CDR3 sequence is 14 residues long.

V gene TRBV7-9 combines with J gene TRBJ2-3, with 8 bases identical to TRBD1. In germline, CDR1 is SEHNR, CDR2 FQNEAQ (reference sequence). The junction had 4 bases not matched to a gene; V was cut back by 4 bases and J by 4 bases. The CDR3 consists of 14 residues. CDR3 sequence: CASSSGQGADTQYF. The CDR3 DNA reads TGTGCCAGCAGCTCTGGACAGGGCGCAGATACGCAGTATTTT.